This T cell receptor (beta chain) appears in the sequencing data of a study of T cell responses to AZD1222 COVID-19 vaccine. Using immunoSEQ multiplex PCR, the repertoire was profiled, and TCRdb retains in-frame clones only, with some absent. Of approximately 89,000 clones in the sample, approximately 91% were seen once. The CDR3 is 18 residues long. V was clipped by 7 bases and J by 7 bases, with 31 bases between them. Germline V gene sequence: CDR1 MNHEY, CDR2 SMNVEV (reference sequence). This clone was seen a handful of times. This chain links TRBV27 with TRBJ1-1, with D perhaps matching TRBD1 (5 bases). The TCR originated in an adult in good health. Sequences were derived from peripheral blood, sampled on day 0 of AZD1222 vaccination. CDR3 sequence: CASKVNAFWGGVRGEAFF. CDR3 coding DNA: TGTGCCAGCAAAGTAAATGCCTTTTGGGGGGGAGTGAGAGGTGAAGCTTTCTTT.